This T cell receptor (beta chain) was observed in a study of T-cell memory formation after mild COVID-19. Study observations and caveats: Memory cells collected pre-infection included some clones that later responded, suggesting cross-reactive memory joined. Shrinking CD4+ clones were chiefly CM and EM; CD8+ ones were chiefly EMRA. CD4+ bias marked clones expanding day 15 to 37, unlike balanced contracting clones.

This clonotype was observed a handful of times. Its antigen is unidentified. Trimming took 3 bases from V and 2 from J; bases not matched to a gene: 5. The CDR3 runs 15 residues. In germline, CDR1 is SGDLS, CDR2 YYNGEE. TCRdb itself ran the 5' RACE reads through MiXCR, one entry per CDR3 protein. The sample holds about 360,000 distinct CDR3 sequences, approximately 15% seen once. The receptor comes from a young man who had mild COVID-19 (a few samples of this study predate the infection). Cell type and time point are not known. The rearrangement uses TRBV9 and TRBJ1-5, with 7 bases matching TRBD1. The sample comprised PBMCs or a T cell subset sorted from them (not recorded which). The DNA for the CDR3 is TGTGCCAGCAGCGCGGGACAGTCGGGCAATCAGCCCCAGCATTTT. Protein: CASSAGQSGNQPQHF.